One and the same sample provided the 10 T cell receptor beta chains below, sequenced in a study of STAT5B mutations in CD4+ large granular lymphocyte leukemia. This table comes from immunoSEQ multiplex PCR, and its TCRdb copy is limited to in-frame clones, with some not included. The table includes 20,000 to 30,000 clones, approximately 81% detected once. The specimen sequenced was CD4+ T cells from blood buffy coats. All receptors derive from a human donor in good health.

This chain uses TRBV28 with TRBJ2-7, with TRBD2 as a possible D gene (5 bases). This CDR3 spans 13 amino acids. The germline V and J ends were trimmed by 2 bases and 4 bases, with 9 bases remaining between them. CDR1 is MDHEN and CDR2 is SYDVKM in the germline V gene. The DNA for the CDR3 is TGTGCCAGCAGTTTAAAGGGAGCGTACGAGCAGTACTTC. Residues: CASSLKGAYEQYF.

V is TRBV7-9 and J is TRBJ2-3, with 14 nucleotides matching TRBD2. The junction had 6 bases not matched to a gene; V was cut back by 2 bases and J by 5 bases. Germline CDR1 and CDR2: SEHNR and FQNEAQ (reference sequence). The CDR3 runs 17 residues. Here the CDR3 reads CASSLSTSGRAVDTQYF. The CDR3 coding sequence is TGTGCCAGCAGCTTATCGACTAGCGGGAGGGCGGTAGATACGCAGTATTTT. Variable domain in full (rest from reference TRBV7-9 and TRBJ2-3): DTGVSQNPRHKITKRGQNVTFRCDPISEHNRLYWYRQTLGQGPEFLTYFQNEAQLEKSRLLSDRFSAERPKGSFSTLEIQRTEQGDSAMYLCASSLSTSGRAVDTQYFGPGTRLTVL.

The chain uses TRBV10-2 and TRBJ1-2, with D perhaps matching TRBD1 (5 bases). The germline CDR1 and CDR2 sequences are WSHSY and SAAADI. The V end lost 5 bases, the J end lost 5 bases, and 15 bases lay between the germline ends. The CDR3 totals 14 residues. The CDR3 reads CASSRGPQTYGYTF. In nucleotides, the CDR3 is TGCGCCAGCAGTCGGGGCCCTCAAACATATGGCTACACCTTC.

The V gene is TRBV15, the J gene TRBJ2-2; no firm D call. Germline loops: CDR1 LNHNV, CDR2 YYDKDF (reference sequence). The CDR3 contains 14 residues. The V and J ends lost 0 bases and 4 bases respectively, with 6 bases between them. The CDR3 loop is CATSRDALTGELFF. CDR3 nucleotides: TGTGCCACCAGCAGAGATGCCCTCACCGGGGAGCTGTTTTTT.

This clone came up once. This rearrangement joins TRBV11-3 to TRBJ2-5; D gene uncertain. CDR3 length equals 14 residues. Trimming cost V 2 bases and J 0 bases, with 7 bases left between them. Germline CDR1 reads SGHNT; CDR2 reads YENEEA. The CDR3 DNA is TGTGCCAGCAGCTTAACCGGGTACCAAGAGACCCAGTACTTC. This translates into CASSLTGYQETQYF.

The chain recombines TRBV5-8 with TRBJ2-7; D unresolved. Trimming removed 2 bases at V and 0 bases at J, with 15 bases between. CDR1 and CDR2 (germline): SGHTS, YDEGEE. The CDR3 is made up of 16 amino acids. DNA for the CDR3: TGTGCCAGCAGCTTCTTTTCGGTCAGAAGCTCCTACGAGCAGTACTTC. It translates to CASSFFSVRSSYEQYF.

This sequence joins TRBV30 and TRBJ2-3; 12 positions agree with TRBD2. Germline V gives CDR1 GTSNPN, CDR2 SVGIG (reference sequence). The CDR3 consists of 15 residues. V lost 0 bases and J lost 7; bases outside the gene matches: 5. The CDR3 loop reads CAWSVGLAGGNTQYF. The CDR3 DNA sequence: TGTGCCTGGAGTGTAGGCCTAGCGGGAGGGAATACGCAGTATTTT.

The chain employs TRBV6-5 and TRBJ2-1; 7 positions match TRBD1. The J segment lost 8 bases and the V segment lost 8 bases, leaving 9 bases of the junction unmatched. The CDR3 loop spans 13 amino acids. CDR1 and CDR2 from the germline V gene are MNHEY and SVGAGI. The CDR3 sequence: CASRDSLRDEQFF. CDR3 DNA: TGTGCCAGCCGGGACAGCCTACGGGATGAGCAGTTCTTC.

This clone showed up just once. This specimen includes other DNA sequences encoding the same CDR3. V and J are TRBV5-1 and TRBJ2-5; D assignment may be TRBD1 or TRBD2 (6 bases each). CDR1 is SGHRS and CDR2 is YFSETQ in the germline V gene. The CDR3 has 14 residues. V gave up 4 bases and J gave up 2 bases, with 12 bases separating them. This CDR3 is CASSRGGQQETQYF. CDR3 in DNA: TGCGCCAGCAGCCGGGGAGGACAGCAAGAGACCCAGTACTTC.

The chain joins TRBV12-5 to TRBJ2-7, with D unresolved. The CDR3 sequence is 13 residues long. With 8 bases removed from V and 0 bases from J, the gap between germline ends came to 11 bases. The germline CDR1 and CDR2 sequences are LGHNT and FRNRAP. The CDR3 sequence is CASSYPGSYEQYV. Here the CDR3 DNA reads TGTGCTAGTAGTTACCCTGGCTCCTACGAGCAGTACGTC.